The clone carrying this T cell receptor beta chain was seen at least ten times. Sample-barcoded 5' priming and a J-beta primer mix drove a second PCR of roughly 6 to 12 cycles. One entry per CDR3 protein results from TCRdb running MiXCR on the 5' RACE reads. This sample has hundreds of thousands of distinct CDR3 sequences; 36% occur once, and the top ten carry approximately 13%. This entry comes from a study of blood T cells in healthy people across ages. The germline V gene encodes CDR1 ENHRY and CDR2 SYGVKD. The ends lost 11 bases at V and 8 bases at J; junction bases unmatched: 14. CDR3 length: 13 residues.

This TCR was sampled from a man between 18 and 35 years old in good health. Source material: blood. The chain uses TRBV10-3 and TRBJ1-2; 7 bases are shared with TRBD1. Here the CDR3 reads CALSAQGGEGYTF. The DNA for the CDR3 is TGTGCCTTATCGGCCCAGGGGGGAGAAGGCTACACCTTC.